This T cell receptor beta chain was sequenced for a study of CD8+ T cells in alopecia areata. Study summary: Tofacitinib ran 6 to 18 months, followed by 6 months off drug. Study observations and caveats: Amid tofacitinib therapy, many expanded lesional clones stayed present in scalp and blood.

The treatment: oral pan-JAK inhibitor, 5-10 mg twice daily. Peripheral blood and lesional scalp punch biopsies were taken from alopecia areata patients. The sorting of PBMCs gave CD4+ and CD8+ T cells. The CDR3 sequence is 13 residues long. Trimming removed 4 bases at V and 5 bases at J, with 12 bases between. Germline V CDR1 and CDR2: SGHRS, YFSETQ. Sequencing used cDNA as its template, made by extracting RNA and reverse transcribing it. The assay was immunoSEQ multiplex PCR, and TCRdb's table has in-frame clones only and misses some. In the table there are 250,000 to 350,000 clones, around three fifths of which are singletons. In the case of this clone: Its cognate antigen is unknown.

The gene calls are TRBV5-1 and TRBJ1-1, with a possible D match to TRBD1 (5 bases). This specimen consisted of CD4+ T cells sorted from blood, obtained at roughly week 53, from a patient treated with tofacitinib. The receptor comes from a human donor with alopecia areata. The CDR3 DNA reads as TGCGCCAGCAGCCTACCAGGGTTAACTGAAGCTTTCTTT. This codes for CASSLPGLTEAFF.